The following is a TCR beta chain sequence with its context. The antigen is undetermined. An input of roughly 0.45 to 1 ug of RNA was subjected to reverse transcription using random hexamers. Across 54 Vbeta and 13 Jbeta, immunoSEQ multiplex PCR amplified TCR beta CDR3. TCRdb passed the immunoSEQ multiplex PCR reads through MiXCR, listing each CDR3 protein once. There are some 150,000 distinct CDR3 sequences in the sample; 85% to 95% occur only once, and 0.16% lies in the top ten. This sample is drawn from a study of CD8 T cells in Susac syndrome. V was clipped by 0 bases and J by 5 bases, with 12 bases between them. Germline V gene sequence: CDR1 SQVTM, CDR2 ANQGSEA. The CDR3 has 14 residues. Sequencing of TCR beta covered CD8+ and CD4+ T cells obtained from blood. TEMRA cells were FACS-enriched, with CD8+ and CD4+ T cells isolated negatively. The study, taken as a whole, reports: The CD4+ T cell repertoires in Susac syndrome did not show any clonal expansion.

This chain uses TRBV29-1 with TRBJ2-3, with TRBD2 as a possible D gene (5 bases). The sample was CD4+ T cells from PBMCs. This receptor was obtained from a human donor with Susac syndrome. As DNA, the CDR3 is TGCAGCGTTGAAGAACGAGGGTGGGGAGATACGCAGTATTTT. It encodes CSVEERGWGDTQYF.